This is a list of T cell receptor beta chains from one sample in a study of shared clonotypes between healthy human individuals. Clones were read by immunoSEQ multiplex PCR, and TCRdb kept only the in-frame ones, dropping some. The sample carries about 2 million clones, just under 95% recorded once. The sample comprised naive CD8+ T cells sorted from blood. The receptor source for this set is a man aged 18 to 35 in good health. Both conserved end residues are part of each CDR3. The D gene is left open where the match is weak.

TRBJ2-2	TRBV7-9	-	CASSLAYRDGTGELFF
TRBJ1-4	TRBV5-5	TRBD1	CASSHRTGSNEKLFF
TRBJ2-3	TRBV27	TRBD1	CASSHADRTGTDTQYF
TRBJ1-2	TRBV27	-	CASSPGSGWYGYTF
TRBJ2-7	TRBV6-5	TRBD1	CASSYFGDRAYEQYF
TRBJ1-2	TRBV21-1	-	CASSKDGARDREDYGYTF
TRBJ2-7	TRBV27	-	CASSLTQDTFYEQYF
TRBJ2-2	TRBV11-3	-	CASSGGAGELFF
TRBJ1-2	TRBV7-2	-	CASSLADTVYGYTF
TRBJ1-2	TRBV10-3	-	CAISTSGAVGYTF
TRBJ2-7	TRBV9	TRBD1	CASSVIGQGHEQYF
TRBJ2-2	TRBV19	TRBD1	CASSKGQGLPGELFF
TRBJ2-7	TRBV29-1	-	CSVVSGGSYEQYF
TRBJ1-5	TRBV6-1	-	CASSEPDIYSNQPQHF
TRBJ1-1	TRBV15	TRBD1	CATRGDRDEAFF
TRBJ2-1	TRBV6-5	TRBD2	CASTPFRGGKYEQFF
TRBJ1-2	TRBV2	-	CASSEGHPNYGYTF
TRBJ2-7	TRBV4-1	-	CASSPLPQTYEQYF
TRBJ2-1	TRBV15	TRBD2	CATSVAGSQFF
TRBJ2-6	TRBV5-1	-	CASSLAQGLANVLTF
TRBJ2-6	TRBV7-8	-	CASSLGWNREAPGANVLTF
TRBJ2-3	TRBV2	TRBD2	CASSDVRLAGVTQYF
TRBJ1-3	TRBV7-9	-	CASRVGNTIYF
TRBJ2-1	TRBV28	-	CASSYVREQFF
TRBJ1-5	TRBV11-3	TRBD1	CASSAGTGEWNAQPQHF
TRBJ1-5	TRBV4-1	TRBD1	CASSPFQGDQPQHF
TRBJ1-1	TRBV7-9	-	CASSQRGSDNTEAFF
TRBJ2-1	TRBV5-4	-	CASSPDTSSYNEQFF
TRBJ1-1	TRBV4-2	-	CASSQDGFTEAFF
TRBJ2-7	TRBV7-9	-	CASSPTLENEQYF
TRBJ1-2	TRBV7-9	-	CASSLTGLDGYTF
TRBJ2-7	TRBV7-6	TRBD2	CASSLEGLAGNYEQYF
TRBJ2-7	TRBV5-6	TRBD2	CASSLGASGILTYEQYF
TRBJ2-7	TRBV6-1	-	CASSETVTYEQYF
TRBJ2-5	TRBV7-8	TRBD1	CASSPETGAVQETQYF
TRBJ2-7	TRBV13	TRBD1	CASSLDRDEQYF
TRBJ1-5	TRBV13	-	CASSLGGSNQPQHF
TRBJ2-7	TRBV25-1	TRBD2	CASSGPGLAMYEQYF
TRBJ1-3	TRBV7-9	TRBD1	CASSLPRDRGSGNTIYF
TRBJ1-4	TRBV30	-	CAWSEQGTNEKLFF
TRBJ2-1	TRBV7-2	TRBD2	CASSIERLAESYNEQFF
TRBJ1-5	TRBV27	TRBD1	CASGLQGNQPQHF
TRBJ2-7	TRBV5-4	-	CASSLAPWEVYEQYF
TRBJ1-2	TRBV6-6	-	CASSYDLGSDYGYTF
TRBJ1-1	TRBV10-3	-	CAISDSNTEAFF
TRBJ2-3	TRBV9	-	CASSDRDTTDTQYF
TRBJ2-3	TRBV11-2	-	CASSLDPKRGSTDTQYF